One and the same sample provided the 17 T cell receptor beta chains below, sequenced in a study of T-cell memory formation after mild COVID-19. One entry per CDR3 protein, called by TCRdb with MiXCR from the 5' RACE reads. The sample lists roughly 40,000 distinct CDR3 sequences; around 6.3% were seen once. Source material: PBMCs or a T cell subset sorted from them (not recorded which). The receptors derive from an adult who had mild COVID-19 (a few samples of this study predate the infection). Cell type and time point are not known.

The chain links TRBV6-2 or TRBV6-3 to TRBJ1-5; the match to TRBD1 covers 7 bases. Germline V gene lookup returns CDR1 MNHEY and CDR2 SVGEGT. With 7 bases clipped from V and 1 base from J, the junction kept 4 bases outside the gene matches. CDR3 length: 14 residues. The CDR3 here is CASKKGASNQPQHF. CDR3 nucleotide sequence: TGTGCCAGCAAGAAGGGGGCGAGCAATCAGCCCCAGCATTTT.

There are a few counts of this clonotype. J is TRBJ2-6 and V is TRBV5-6; no firm D call. The CDR3 is made up of 14 amino acids. V was cut by 0 bases and J by 2 bases, with 3 bases left in between. CDR1 is SGHDT, CDR2 YYEEEE, per germline. The CDR3 region has the DNA TGTGCCAGCAGCTTGGCGCCTGGGGCCAACGTCCTGACTTTC. Amino acids: CASSLAPGANVLTF.

The chain is built from TRBV20-1 and TRBJ1-6, with D tentatively TRBD1 (6 bases). The V end was cut by 5 bases, the J end by 7 bases, with 27 bases between. The CDR3 covers 18 residues. Germline-derived CDR1 and CDR2 are DFQATT and SNEGSKA (reference sequence). Here the CDR3 reads CSAVQNREYRLRNSPLHF. CDR3 coding DNA: TGCAGTGCTGTTCAAAACAGGGAATACCGGCTAAGGAATTCACCCCTCCACTTT.

The chain uses TRBV7-2 and TRBJ2-5, with D possibly being TRBD2 (6 bases). The CDR3 totals 16 residues. Germline CDR1 and CDR2: SGHTA and FQGNSA. Trimming stripped 1 base from V and 5 bases from J, with 17 bases between. Here the CDR3 DNA reads TGTGCCAGCAGCTTAGTCGGGAGTGGCCCCCACGAGACCCAGTACTTC. It specifies CASSLVGSGPHETQYF.

The chain links TRBV29-1 to TRBJ1-2; a possible D gene is TRBD1 (5 bases). The CDR3 length is 12 residues. Germline lookup yields CDR1 SQVTM and CDR2 ANQGSEA. Trimming pared 5 bases from V and 4 bases from J, leaving 11 bases between. CDR3 coding DNA: TGCAGCGTTCCGAGACAGAGCTATGGCTACACCTTC. The encoded protein is CSVPRQSYGYTF. The complete variable domain, with remaining parts taken from reference TRBV29-1 and TRBJ1-2, reads SAVISQKPSRDICQRGTSLTIQCQVDSQVTMMFWYRQQPGQSLTLIATANQGSEATYESGFVIDKFPISRPNLTFSTLTVSNMSPEDSSIYLCSVPRQSYGYTFGSGTRLTVV.

This clonotype was detected many times. CDR3 sequence: CASSYRTGVKNIQYF. As DNA, the CDR3 is TGTGCCAGCAGTTACAGGACAGGGGTCAAAAACATTCAGTACTTC. The rearrangement joins TRBV6-2 or TRBV6-3 to TRBJ2-4; 9 bases line up with TRBD1. Germline-derived CDR1 and CDR2 are MNHEY and SVGEGT. J gave up 3 bases and V 2 bases, and 2 bases lay outside the gene matches. The length of the CDR3 is 15 residues.

The chain links TRBV14 to TRBJ2-1; 7 bases are a match to TRBD2. Germline V gene sequence: CDR1 SGHDN, CDR2 FVKESK. CDR3 length equals 15 residues. Unmatched junction bases numbered 8, after V lost 0 bases and J lost 9 bases. The chain's CDR3 is CASSQDFSSGSEQFF. The DNA for the CDR3 is TGTGCCAGCAGCCAAGATTTCTCTAGCGGAAGTGAGCAGTTCTTC.

This clonotype was counted many times. The J gene is TRBJ2-5, the V gene TRBV12-3 or TRBV12-4; D gene ambiguous. Deletions cut 5 bases from V and 4 bases from J, with 14 bases between. This CDR3 region has 14 residues. The CDR3 is CASSLSGVRETQYF. For the CDR3, the DNA is TGTGCCAGCAGTCTTAGTGGGGTGCGAGAGACCCAGTACTTC.

This clonotype was observed a few times. The chain carries TRBV10-3 and TRBJ2-3, with a tentative D call TRBD1 (5 bases). V lost 5 bases to trimming and J lost 2 bases, with 11 bases between them. Germline V gene sequence: CDR1 ENHRY, CDR2 SYGVKD. The CDR3 consists of 14 residues. CDR3 in amino acids: CAISLQGVTDTQYF. CDR3 bases: TGTGCCATCAGTCTACAAGGGGTCACAGATACGCAGTATTTT.

This clonotype was found many times. The chain has TRBV9 and TRBJ2-1; 12 bases line up with TRBD2. The CDR3 length is 21 residues. Trimming at V came to 3 bases and at J to 3 bases, leaving 19 bases not matched to a gene. Germline CDR1 and CDR2: SGDLS and YYNGEE. CDR3 nucleotide sequence: TGTGCCAGCAGCGCGGAGGGACTAGCGGGTACCAGTTCCCTTGTCTACAATGAGCAGTTCTTC. This codes for CASSAEGLAGTSSLVYNEQFF. Drawing the rest from reference TRBV9 and TRBJ2-1, the complete variable domain is DSGVTQTPKHLITATGQRVTLRCSPRSGDLSVYWYQQSLDQGLQFLIQYYNGEERAKGNILERFSAQQFPDLHSELNLSSLELGDSALYFCASSAEGLAGTSSLVYNEQFFGPGTRLTVL.

The gene calls are TRBV6-2 or TRBV6-3 and TRBJ1-3; D not certain. Germline-derived CDR1 and CDR2 are MNHEY and SVGEGT. The CDR3 is 14 residues long. The V end was cut by 6 bases, the J end by 0 bases, with 9 bases between. The CDR3 sequence: CASSEPHSGNTIYF. Here the CDR3 DNA reads TGTGCCAGCAGCGAGCCCCACTCTGGAAACACCATATATTTT.

This clonotype has at least ten counts. The genes are TRBV6-2 or TRBV6-3 and TRBJ2-3; unclear D gene. The germline V gene has CDR1 MNHEY and CDR2 SVGEGT. There are 18 residues in the CDR3. The ends were cut back, 0 bases at V and 2 bases at J, with 18 bases in the middle. The CDR3: CASSYSTGVATSTDTQYF. The CDR3 DNA reads TGTGCCAGCAGTTACTCGACCGGTGTAGCCACCTCCACAGATACGCAGTATTTT.

This clonotype was counted only a few times. This chain uses TRBV28 with TRBJ1-2, with D hard to call. Looked up from germline, CDR1 is MDHEN and CDR2 is SYDVKM. V lost 4 bases and J 2 bases, leaving 5 bases between the germline ends. The CDR3 runs to 12 residues. CDR3 protein: CASSSGNYGYTF. Here the CDR3 DNA reads TGTGCCAGCAGTTCCGGAAACTATGGCTACACCTTC.

The V and J genes are TRBV6-5 and TRBJ1-1, with 8 positions matching TRBD1. Germline loops: CDR1 MNHEY, CDR2 SVGAGI. The CDR3 length is 16 residues. V trimming: 2 bases; J trimming: 5 bases; junction bases outside the gene matches: 10. The CDR3 is CASSYRQGIGGTEAFF. DNA for the CDR3: TGTGCCAGCAGTTACCGACAGGGGATCGGTGGGACTGAAGCTTTCTTT.

This clonotype was seen repeatedly, ten times or more. V usage is TRBV6-5 and J usage is TRBJ2-7; 7 bases fit TRBD2. Germline-derived CDR1 and CDR2 are MNHEY and SVGAGI. This CDR3 is built from 11 residues. CDR3 in amino acids: CASGASVEQYF. In DNA, the CDR3 is TGTGCAAGCGGGGCTAGCGTCGAGCAGTACTTC.

This clonotype was seen ten or more times. The chain employs TRBV5-1 and TRBJ2-5; 7 nucleotides align to TRBD1. Looked up from germline, CDR1 is SGHRS and CDR2 is YFSETQ. This CDR3 comprises 14 residues. With 0 bases clipped from V and 1 base from J, the junction kept 0 bases outside the gene matches. The CDR3 region is CASSLAGGQETQYF. The CDR3 nucleotides read TGCGCCAGCAGCTTGGCAGGGGGCCAAGAGACCCAGTACTTC.

The table lists this clonotype with a few counts. V usage is TRBV20-1 and J usage is TRBJ2-2; TRBD2 is a possible D gene (6 bases). The germline gives CDR1 DFQATT, CDR2 SNEGSKA (reference sequence). V lost 3 bases to trimming and J lost 4 bases, with 12 bases between them. The CDR3 loop spans 14 amino acids. The CDR3 region has the DNA TGCAGTGCTAGCCCTGGGGGGAGCACCGGGGAGCTGTTTTTT. Translated: CSASPGGSTGELFF.